Detailed here is one T cell receptor (delta chain). Its antigen is undetermined. The sample originates from a study of human gamma delta and Vdelta1 T cells. TCRdb redid clone calling on the PCR reads using CATT. Of about 13,000 delta-chain clones in the sample, almost 50% were seen once. The CDR3 length is 20 residues. V lost 0 bases, J lost 1 base, and 24 bases lay in between. Per germline, CDR1 TSWWSYY and CDR2 QGS. This TCR derives from a human donor in good health. The chain joins TRDV1 to TRDJ1, with D unclear. The material sequenced was Vdelta1 gamma-delta T cells from blood grown in culture (DOT cells). This chain's CDR3 is CALGELSPHEPKSPTDKLIF. The CDR3, as DNA: TGTGCTCTTGGGGAACTCTCACCTCATGAACCCAAGAGCCCCACCGATAAACTCATCTTT.